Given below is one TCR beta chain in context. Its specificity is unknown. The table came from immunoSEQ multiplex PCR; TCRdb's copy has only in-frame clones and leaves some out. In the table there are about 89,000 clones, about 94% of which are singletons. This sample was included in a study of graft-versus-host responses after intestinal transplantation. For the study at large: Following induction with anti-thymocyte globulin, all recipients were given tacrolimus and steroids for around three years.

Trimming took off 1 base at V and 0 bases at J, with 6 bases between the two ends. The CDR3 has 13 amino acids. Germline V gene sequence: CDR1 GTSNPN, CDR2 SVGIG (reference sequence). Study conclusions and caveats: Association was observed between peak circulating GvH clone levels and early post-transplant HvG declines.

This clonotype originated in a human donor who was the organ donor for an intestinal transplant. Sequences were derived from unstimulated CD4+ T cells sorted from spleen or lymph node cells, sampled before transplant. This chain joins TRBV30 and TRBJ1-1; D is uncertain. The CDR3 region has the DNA TGTGCCTGGAGTGGGACGGTGAACACTGAAGCTTTCTTT. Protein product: CAWSGTVNTEAFF.